The 5 T cell receptor beta chains below come from one sample, sequenced in a study of graft-versus-host responses after intestinal transplantation. Their antigens are not known. Here immunoSEQ multiplex PCR was the method, and the copy in TCRdb shows in-frame clones only, minus some. The data show 80,000 to 95,000 clones, 75% to 95% seen once. Here the sequenced sample was unstimulated CD8+ T cells sorted from spleen or lymph node cells, taken before intestinal transplant. Receptors originate from a human donor who received an intestinal transplant.

J is TRBJ2-5 and V is TRBV5-5, with D hard to call. Germline lookup yields CDR1 SGHKS and CDR2 YYEKEE (reference sequence). The CDR3 has 14 residues. V lost 1 base to trimming and J lost 6 bases, with 13 bases between them. The CDR3 loop reads CASSLRSVRKTQYF. In DNA form, the CDR3 reads TGTGCCAGCAGCTTGAGATCGGTTCGGAAGACCCAGTACTTC.

This chain connects TRBV7-7 to TRBJ2-2; 7 bases match TRBD2. Germline trimming cut 3 bases from V and 6 bases from J; bases unmatched to any gene: 7. This CDR3 contains 15 residues. Per the germline V gene, CDR1 is SSHAT and CDR2 is FNYEAQ (reference sequence). CDR3 coding DNA: TGTGCCAGCAGCTTGTGGCCGAGCGGGGCCGGGGAGCTGTTTTTT. Translating it yields CASSLWPSGAGELFF.

The chain couples TRBV7-9 to TRBJ1-1; maybe TRBD1 (6 bases). Trimming removed 5 bases from V and 2 bases from J, with 12 bases in between. The CDR3 extends over 14 amino acids. CDR1 SEHNR and CDR2 FQNEAQ come from the germline V gene (reference sequence). CDR3 sequence reads: CASSLGQPNTEAFF. DNA for the CDR3: TGTGCCAGCAGCCTCGGACAGCCCAACACTGAAGCTTTCTTT.

This clone showed up just once. V gene TRBV11-2 combines with J gene TRBJ1-1; 8 nucleotides line up with TRBD1. This CDR3 has 14 residues. The V and J ends lost 5 bases and 5 bases, in that order; junction bases with no gene match: 7. Germline assignment: CDR1 SGHAT and CDR2 FQNNGV. The CDR3 DNA is TGTGCCAGCAGCACAGGACAGGGCATAACTGAAGCTTTCTTT. Protein product: CASSTGQGITEAFF. The entire variable domain, with the rest obtained from reference TRBV11-2 and TRBJ1-1, is as follows: EAGVAQSPRYKIIEKRQSVAFWCNPISGHATLYWYQQILGQGPKLLIQFQNNGVVDDSQLPKDRFSAERLKGVDSTLKIQPAKLEDSAVYLCASSTGQGITEAFFGQGTRLTVV.

The chain combines TRBV5-4 with TRBJ2-3; 9 nucleotides match TRBD1. CDR1 and CDR2 (germline): SGHNT, YYREEE (reference sequence). The J segment lost 4 bases and the V segment lost 3 bases, leaving 6 bases of the junction unmatched. The CDR3 runs to 15 residues. CDR3 DNA sequence: TGTGCCAGCAGCTCCCGGGACAGGGACTCAGATACGCAGTATTTT. This sequence encodes CASSSRDRDSDTQYF.